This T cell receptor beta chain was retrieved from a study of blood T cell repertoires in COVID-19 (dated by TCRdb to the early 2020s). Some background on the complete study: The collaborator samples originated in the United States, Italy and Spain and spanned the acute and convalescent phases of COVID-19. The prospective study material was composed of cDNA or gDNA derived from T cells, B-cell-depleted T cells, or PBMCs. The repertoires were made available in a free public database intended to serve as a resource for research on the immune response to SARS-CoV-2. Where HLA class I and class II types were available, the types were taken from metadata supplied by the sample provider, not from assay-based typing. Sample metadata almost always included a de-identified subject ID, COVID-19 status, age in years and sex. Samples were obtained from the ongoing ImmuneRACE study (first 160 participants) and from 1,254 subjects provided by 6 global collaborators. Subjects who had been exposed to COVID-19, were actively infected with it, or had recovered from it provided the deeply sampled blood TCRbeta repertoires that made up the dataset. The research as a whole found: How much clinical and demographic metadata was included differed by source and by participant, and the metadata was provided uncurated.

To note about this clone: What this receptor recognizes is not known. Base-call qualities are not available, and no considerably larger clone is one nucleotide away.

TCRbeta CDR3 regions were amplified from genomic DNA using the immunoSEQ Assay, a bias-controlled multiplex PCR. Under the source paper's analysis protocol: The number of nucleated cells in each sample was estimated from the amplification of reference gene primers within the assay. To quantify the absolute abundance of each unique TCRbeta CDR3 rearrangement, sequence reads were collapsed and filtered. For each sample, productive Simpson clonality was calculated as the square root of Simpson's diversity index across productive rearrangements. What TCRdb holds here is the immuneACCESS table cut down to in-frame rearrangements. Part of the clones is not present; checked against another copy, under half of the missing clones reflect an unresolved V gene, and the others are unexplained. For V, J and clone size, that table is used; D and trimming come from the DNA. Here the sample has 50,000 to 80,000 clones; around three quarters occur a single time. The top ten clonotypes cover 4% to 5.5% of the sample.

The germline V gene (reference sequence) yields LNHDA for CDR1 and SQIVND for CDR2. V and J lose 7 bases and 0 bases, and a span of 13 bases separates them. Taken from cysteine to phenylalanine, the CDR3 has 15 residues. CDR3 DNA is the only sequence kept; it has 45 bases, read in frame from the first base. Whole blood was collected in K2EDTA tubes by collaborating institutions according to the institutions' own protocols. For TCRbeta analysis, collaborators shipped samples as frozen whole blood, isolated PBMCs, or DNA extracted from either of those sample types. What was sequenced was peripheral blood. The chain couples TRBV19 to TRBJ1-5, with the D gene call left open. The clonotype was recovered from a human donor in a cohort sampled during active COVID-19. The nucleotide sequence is TGTGCCAGTACCCCGGAGCAGCATAGCAATCAGCCCCAGCATTTT. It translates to CASTPEQHSNQPQHF. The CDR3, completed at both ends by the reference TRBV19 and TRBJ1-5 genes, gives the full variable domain DGGITQSPKYLFRKEGQNVTLSCEQNLNHDAMYWYRQDPGQGLRLIYYSQIVNDFQKGDIAEGYSVSREKKESFPLTVTSAQKNPTAFYLCASTPEQHSNQPQHFGDGTRLSIL.